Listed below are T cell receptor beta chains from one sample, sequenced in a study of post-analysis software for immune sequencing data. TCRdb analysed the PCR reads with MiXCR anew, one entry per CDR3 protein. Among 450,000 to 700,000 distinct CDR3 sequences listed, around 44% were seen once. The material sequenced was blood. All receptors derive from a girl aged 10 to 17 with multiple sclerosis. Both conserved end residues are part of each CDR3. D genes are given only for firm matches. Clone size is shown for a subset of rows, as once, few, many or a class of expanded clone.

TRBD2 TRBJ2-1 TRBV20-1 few CSAIPTSGVRNEQFF TGCAGTGCTATCCCCACTAGCGGGGTCCGCAATGAGCAGTTCTTC
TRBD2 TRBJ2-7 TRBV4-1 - CASSQPTSGAPYEQYF TGCGCCAGCAGCCAGCCGACTAGCGGGGCCCCCTACGAGCAGTACTTC
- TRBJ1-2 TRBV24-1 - CATSDGGRGYTF TGTGCCACCAGTGATGGCGGGAGAGGGTACACCTTC
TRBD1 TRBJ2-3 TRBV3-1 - CASSSWDSATQYF TGTGCCAGCAGCTCCTGGGACAGTGCTACGCAGTATTTT
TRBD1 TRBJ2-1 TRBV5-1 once CASSSGQGDYEQFF TGCGCCAGCAGCTCGGGACAGGGGGATTATGAGCAGTTCTTC
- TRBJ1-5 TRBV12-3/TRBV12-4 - CASSHGLGTQANQPQHF TGTGCCAGCAGTCACGGGCTTGGGACACAGGCTAATCAGCCCCAGCATTTT
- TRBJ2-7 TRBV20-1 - CSAREAENEQYF TGTAGTGCTAGAGAAGCGGAGAACGAGCAGTACTTC
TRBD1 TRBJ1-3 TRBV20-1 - CSASPPPQGVGNTIYF TGCAGTGCTAGTCCACCCCCACAGGGGGTTGGAAACACCATATATTTT
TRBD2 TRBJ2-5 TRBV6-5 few CASSYRLAPQETQYF TGTGCCAGCAGTTACCGACTAGCGCCTCAAGAGACCCAGTACTTC
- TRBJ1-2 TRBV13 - CASSLGATSYGYTF TGTGCCAGCAGCTTAGGAGCCACCTCCTATGGCTACACCTTC
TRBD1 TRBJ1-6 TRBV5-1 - CASSFQGADSPLHF TGCGCCAGCAGCTTTCAGGGGGCGGATTCACCCCTCCACTTT
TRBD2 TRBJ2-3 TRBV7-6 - CASSERGGEDTQYF TGTGCCAGCAGCGAGCGGGGGGGGGAAGATACGCAGTATTTT
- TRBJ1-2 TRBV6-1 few CASSEGPDSRAYGYTF TGTGCCAGCAGTGAAGGCCCGGACAGTCGGGCCTATGGCTACACCTTC
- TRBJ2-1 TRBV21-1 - CASGGAGKGPYNEQFF TGTGCCAGCGGGGGAGCAGGGAAAGGGCCCTACAATGAGCAGTTCTTC
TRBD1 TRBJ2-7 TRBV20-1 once CSANRRGQGTYEQYF TGCAGTGCCAATCGGAGGGGACAGGGGACCTACGAGCAGTACTTC
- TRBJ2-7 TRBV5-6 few CASRGLDYEQYF TGTGCCAGCAGGGGGCTGGATTACGAGCAGTACTTC
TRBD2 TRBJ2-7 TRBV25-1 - CASSESLAGDYEQYF TGTGCCAGCAGTGAATCCCTAGCGGGAGATTACGAGCAGTACTTC
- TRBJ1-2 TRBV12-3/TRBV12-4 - CASSRAREYSYGYTF TGTGCCAGCAGCCGCGCACGGGAGTATAGCTATGGCTACACCTTC
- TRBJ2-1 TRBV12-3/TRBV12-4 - CASSSNEQFF TGTGCCAGCAGCTCCAATGAGCAGTTCTTC
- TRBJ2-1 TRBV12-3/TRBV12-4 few CASSFFQSYNEQFF TGTGCCAGCAGTTTCTTCCAGAGTTACAATGAGCAGTTCTTC